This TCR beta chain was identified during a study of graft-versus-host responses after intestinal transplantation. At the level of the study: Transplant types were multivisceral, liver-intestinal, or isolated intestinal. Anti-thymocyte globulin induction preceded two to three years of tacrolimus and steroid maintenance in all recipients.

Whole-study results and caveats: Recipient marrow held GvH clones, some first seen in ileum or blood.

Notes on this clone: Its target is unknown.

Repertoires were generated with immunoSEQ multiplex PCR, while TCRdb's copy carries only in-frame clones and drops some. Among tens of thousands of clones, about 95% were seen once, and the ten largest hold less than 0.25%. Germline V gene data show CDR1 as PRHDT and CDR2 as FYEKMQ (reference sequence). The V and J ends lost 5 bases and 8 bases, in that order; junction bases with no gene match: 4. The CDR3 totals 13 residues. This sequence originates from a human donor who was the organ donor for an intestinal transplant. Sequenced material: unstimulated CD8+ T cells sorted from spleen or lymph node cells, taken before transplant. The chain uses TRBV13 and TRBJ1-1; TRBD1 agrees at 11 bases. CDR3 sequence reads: CASSRGTGGEAFF. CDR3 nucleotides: TGTGCCAGCAGCCGTGGGACAGGGGGAGAAGCTTTCTTT.